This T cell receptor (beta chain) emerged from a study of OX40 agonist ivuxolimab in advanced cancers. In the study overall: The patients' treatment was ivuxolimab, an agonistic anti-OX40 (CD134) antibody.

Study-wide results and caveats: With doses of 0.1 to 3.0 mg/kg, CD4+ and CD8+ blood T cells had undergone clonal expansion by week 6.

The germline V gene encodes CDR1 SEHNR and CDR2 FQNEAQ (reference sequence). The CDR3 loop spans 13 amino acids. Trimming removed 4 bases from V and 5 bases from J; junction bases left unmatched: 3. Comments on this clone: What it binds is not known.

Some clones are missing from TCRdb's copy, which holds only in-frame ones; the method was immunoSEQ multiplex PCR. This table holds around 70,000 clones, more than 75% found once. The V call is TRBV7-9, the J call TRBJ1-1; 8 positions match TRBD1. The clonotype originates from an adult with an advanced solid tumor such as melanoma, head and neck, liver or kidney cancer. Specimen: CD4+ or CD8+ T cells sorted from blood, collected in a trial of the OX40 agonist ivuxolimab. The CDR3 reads CASSSNRGTEAFF. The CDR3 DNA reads TGTGCCAGCAGCTCTAACAGGGGGACTGAAGCTTTCTTT.